This entry features one TCR beta chain sequence. Its cognate antigen has yet to be identified. No qualities accompany the bases; no much larger clone lies one base away. This sample was taken from a study of identical twins (dated by TCRdb to 2016 to 2017). Regarding the complete study: To test whether fetal clonotypes persist, this study deep-sequenced TCR alpha and beta repertoires from monozygotic twins, from unrelated adults of various ages, and from cord blood. To rule out contamination, replicate twin experiments were performed at different times with different library preparation protocols.

Study-level results and caveats: Because the same donors could not be followed over many years, conclusions were based on cross-sectional statistical analysis. Compared with coincidental sharing between unrelated individuals, out-of-frame TCR alpha sequences shared between twins showed an excess of sequences with low generation probability. Zero-insertion analyses could be partly confounded by invariant T cells such as MAIT and iNKT, although diverse VJ usage argued against such confounding for most clonotypes. A weaker excess of twin sharing was found in beta out-of-frame sequences because the signal-to-noise ratio was lowered by fewer shared sequences. Fewer insertions were carried by abundant cord blood beta clonotypes, a similar but weaker trend appeared in young adult naive repertoires, and no such trend appeared in memory repertoires. In monozygotic twins, recombination models systematically underestimated out-of-frame TCR alpha sharing, but the models matched the sharing seen between unrelated individuals.

Every donor in the study was a healthy Caucasian. Using Miltenyi CD45RO+ enrichment and human naive T-cell isolation kits, memory (CD45RO+) and naive T cells were isolated from PBMC. Libraries came from 5' RACE. This sample was sequenced with an Illumina HiSeq 2000. Template switching added a universal primer binding site, and the final cDNA carried a unique molecular identifier that allowed TCR cDNA molecules to be counted accurately. Specific primers in the conserved constant-segment region were used to synthesize first-strand cDNA for the TCR alpha and beta chains. Each cDNA library was double barcoded, with a SMART-Mk sample barcode plus Illumina barcodes, to control for contamination. Two successive PCR steps introduced TruSeq adapter sequences along with Illumina sample barcodes. TCR alpha and beta cDNA libraries were sequenced on the Illumina HiSeq platform with custom primers. In the authors' own workflow: Raw reads were processed with MiGEC to extract unique molecular identifiers, and MiXCR was used to determine CDR3 positions. Recombination models were inferred per individual with the repgenHMM and IGoR tools using an EM algorithm. The analysis of shared clonotypes was done with the tcR package in R, with sharing normalized by the product of cloneset sizes. To study raw recombination free of thymic and clonal selection effects, out-of-frame nonproductive sequences were analyzed. The public sequencing data were trimmed at Q25 with fastp and processed into clonotypes with MiXCR by TCRdb, which kept only in-frame beta chains. Each CDR3 protein gets just one entry, which takes the most common genes and DNA from the rows behind it. TCRdb's processing, not the authors' own work, is the source of the V and J calls. This sample lists about 200,000 distinct CDR3 sequences; roughly 9.4% were detected once. The ten largest clones capture roughly 5% of the sample.

After removal of 2 bases from V and 5 bases from J, the junction retains 11 bases not matched to a gene. Via the germline V gene, CDR1 is SGHTA and CDR2 FQGNSA. The CDR3 sequence holds 17 residues, the cysteine and phenylalanine included. Just the 51-base CDR3 DNA is kept, in frame starting at base 1. The sequenced sample consisted of memory (CD45RO+) T cells sorted from blood. The cell subset or site label of this sample denotes: CD45RO+ enriched T cells. This chain joins TRBV7-2 to TRBJ1-1; TRBD1 matches 10 bases in the middle. This sequence was found in a woman aged 18-30 years in good health. The sequence in DNA is TGTGCCAGCAGCTTAACCAGGGACAGGGGAAAAAGAACTGAAGCTTTCTTT. Its translation is CASSLTRDRGKRTEAFF.